The rows below give T cell receptor beta chains drawn from one sample of a study of a mutant IDH1 vaccine in newly diagnosed glioma. These receptors' antigens are unknown. The protocol was immunoSEQ multiplex PCR, while the TCRdb copy is restricted to in-frame clones and leaves out a portion. Here the sample spans around 41,000 clones, 60% to 85% being singletons. The source material was PBMCs, sampled from a glioma patient whose treatment included an IDH1 peptide vaccine. The source of these receptors is a woman in her thirties or forties with glioma. Some clones in this sample may be carry-over from other donors' samples. Both conserved end residues are part of each CDR3. Each record gives: J gene, clone size, V gene, D gene, CDR3 DNA, CDR3 protein. The D gene is left open where the match is weak. Size values are once, few and many counts, or a class for expanded clones, and some rows have none.

TRBJ2-5	-	TRBV7-9	-	TGTGCCAGCAGCTTAGGAGCGGGTTGGGGACAAGAGACCCAGTACTTC	CASSLGAGWGQETQYF
TRBJ2-1	-	TRBV5-1	TRBD2	TGCGCCAGCAGCGCTAGCGGGGGGATGAGCGGGTCGGTGCAGTTCTTC	CASSASGGMSGSVQFF
TRBJ1-3	-	TRBV25-1	-	TGTGCCAGCAGTGCCAACTCTGGAAACACCATATATTTT	CASSANSGNTIYF
TRBJ1-5	-	TRBV29-1	-	TGCAGCGTAAAACAGGGTAATAGCAATCAGCCCCAGCATTTT	CSVKQGNSNQPQHF
TRBJ1-2	few	TRBV5-6	-	TGTGCCAGCAGCTTGGTAACGGGCGCAGGAGGCTACACCTTC	CASSLVTGAGGYTF
TRBJ2-3	once	TRBV7-9	TRBD1	TGTGCCAGCAGCTATGGACTACTCGGACAGGGTAGCACAGATACGCAGTATTTT	CASSYGLLGQGSTDTQYF
TRBJ2-7	-	TRBV5-1	TRBD1	TGCGCCAGCAGCTTCTCTGTAGGGGGCTCGGACGAGCAGTACTTC	CASSFSVGGSDEQYF
TRBJ1-4	-	TRBV19	-	TGTGCCAGTGTTAACATGAAGGGTCCTAATGAAAAACTGTTTTTT	CASVNMKGPNEKLFF
TRBJ2-6	-	TRBV25-1	-	TGTGCCAGCAGTGAGCCCGGGAGCTCTGGGGCCAACGTCCTGACTTTC	CASSEPGSSGANVLTF
TRBJ1-4	-	TRBV7-9	-	TGTGCCACACGCTTTGGTTCCGCTTCTGCAACTAATGAAAAACTGTTTTTT	CATRFGSASATNEKLFF
TRBJ2-2	-	TRBV6-4	-	TGTGCCAGCAGTGACGGGAACAGGGTTTTAAGATCTTCCTTGAACACCGGGGAGCTGTTTTTT	CASSDGNRVLRSSLNTGELFF
TRBJ1-4	once	TRBV18	-	TGTGCCAGCTCACCACCCCTCACGCAGCTGTTTTTT	CASSPPLTQLFF
TRBJ1-5	-	TRBV7-9	-	TGTGCCAGCAGCGCGAGTGGGAATCCCAAGCCCCAGCATTTT	CASSASGNPKPQHF
TRBJ2-1	-	TRBV7-2	TRBD2	TGTGCCAGCAGCTTTACTAGCGGGAGTAATGAGCAGTTCTTC	CASSFTSGSNEQFF
TRBJ1-1	few	TRBV5-6	-	TGTGCCAGCAGGACGACAGTTATGAACACTGAAGCTTTCTTT	CASRTTVMNTEAFF
TRBJ1-2	-	TRBV4-2	TRBD1	TGTGCCAGCAGCCTAAAACAGGGGGCTGGAGTCTATGGCTACACCTTC	CASSLKQGAGVYGYTF
TRBJ1-2	-	TRBV10-3	-	TGTGCCATCAGTGTGGGGGCGTCTGGCTACACCTTC	CAISVGASGYTF
TRBJ2-1	-	TRBV4-2	-	TGTGCCAGCAGCCAAGTGGTTCGGGCCATAAGCTCCTACAATGAGCAGTTCTTC	CASSQVVRAISSYNEQFF
TRBJ2-3	-	TRBV5-1	-	TGCGCCAGCAGCGTCCCCAGGGAATCAGATACGCAGTATTTT	CASSVPRESDTQYF
TRBJ1-5	medium-sized	TRBV7-8	TRBD1	TGTGCCAGCAGCTTTGACAGGGCCGAGCCCCAGCATTTT	CASSFDRAEPQHF
TRBJ2-6	-	TRBV5-4	-	TGTGCCAGCAGCTTGTTCGGCTCCTCTGGGGCCAACGTCCTGACTTTC	CASSLFGSSGANVLTF
TRBJ1-6	-	TRBV19	TRBD1	TGTGCCAGTACCGCGGACAGGGCAAGCTCCTATAATTCACCCCTCCACTTT	CASTADRASSYNSPLHF
TRBJ2-7	-	TRBV6-5	TRBD1	TGTGCCACCATGGAACAGGGGATATCCTACGAGCAGTACTTC	CATMEQGISYEQYF
TRBJ1-3	-	TRBV2	-	TGTGCCAGCAGTAAGGACTCTGGAAACACCATATATTTT	CASSKDSGNTIYF
TRBJ2-4	-	TRBV5-6	-	TGTGCCAGCAGCTTGGCCGCGGTAACTTACCTAGCCAAAAACATTCAGTACTTC	CASSLAAVTYLAKNIQYF
TRBJ2-5	-	TRBV30	-	TGTGCCTGGAGAGGGCAAGAGACCCAGTACTTC	CAWRGQETQYF
TRBJ2-2	-	TRBV5-1	-	TGCGCCAGCAGCTTCGGCCAACTGGACGGGGAGCTGTTTTTT	CASSFGQLDGELFF
TRBJ2-1	-	TRBV19	TRBD2	TGTGCCAGTGGGCGGGGCGGGAGCTCCTACAATGAGCAGTTCTTC	CASGRGGSSYNEQFF
TRBJ1-3	few	TRBV6-5	TRBD1	TGTGCCAGCAGTTACTCGGATGCCAGGGGGCCGGACACCATATATTTT	CASSYSDARGPDTIYF
TRBJ1-5	-	TRBV4-2	-	TGTGCCAGCAGCCAGGTATCAGGAAATCAGCCCCAGCATTTT	CASSQVSGNQPQHF
TRBJ1-2	-	TRBV19	TRBD1	TGTGCCAGTAGGACAGGGGAGAGTGGCTACACCTTC	CASRTGESGYTF
TRBJ1-3	-	TRBV30	-	TGTGCCTGGAGACACACTCTGGTCTCTGGAAACACCATATATTTT	CAWRHTLVSGNTIYF
TRBJ1-1	-	TRBV29-1	TRBD1	TGCAGCGTTACGACAGGGTGGGGCACTGAAGCTTTCTTT	CSVTTGWGTEAFF
TRBJ1-1	-	TRBV28	TRBD1	TGTGCCATTCTACAGGGGACTGAAGCTTTCTTT	CAILQGTEAFF
TRBJ2-7	-	TRBV6-1	-	TGTGCCAGCATCCGGGACAAGCAGTACTTC	CASIRDKQYF
TRBJ1-1	-	TRBV9	-	TGTGCCAGCAGCGTAGCGGAGGCGGTGGTAACTGAAGCTTTCTTT	CASSVAEAVVTEAFF
TRBJ1-1	few	TRBV29-1	-	TGCAGCGTTACAGGGCAAAGAGGCACTGAAGCTTTCTTT	CSVTGQRGTEAFF
TRBJ2-7	-	TRBV7-9	-	TGTGCCAGCAGCTTCGACTCGCGCGAGCAGTACTTC	CASSFDSREQYF
TRBJ1-3	-	TRBV9	-	TGTGCCAGCAGCGTAGCTGGAAACACGAGAAACACCATATATTTT	CASSVAGNTRNTIYF
TRBJ1-3	-	TRBV25-1	-	TGTGCCAGCAGTGCCACGTCCCCCATGGCAAACACCATATATTTT	CASSATSPMANTIYF
TRBJ1-2	-	TRBV7-9	-	TGTGCCAGCAGCCTTGGGACGGTAGGCTACACCTTC	CASSLGTVGYTF
TRBJ2-1	medium-sized	TRBV5-1	TRBD2	TGCGCCAGCAGCGCAGGGACTAGCCTGAATGAGCAGTTCTTC	CASSAGTSLNEQFF
TRBJ1-1	-	TRBV28	-	TGTGCCAGCAGTTTCCAGGACCGAGGAGCTTTCTTT	CASSFQDRGAFF
TRBJ2-2	-	TRBV4-3	TRBD2	TGCGCCAGCAGCCGACGAGCGGGGGGGAACACCGGGGAGCTGTTTTTT	CASSRRAGGNTGELFF
TRBJ1-1	-	TRBV20-1	-	TGCAGTGCTGAGGGAGGAACTGAAGCTTTCTTT	CSAEGGTEAFF
TRBJ2-2	-	TRBV27	TRBD1	TGTGCCAGCAGTTGGACAGGGAACACCGGGGAGCTGTTTTTT	CASSWTGNTGELFF
TRBJ1-1	-	TRBV30	TRBD1	TGTGCCTGGGACAGGGAACTTGCCACTGAAGCTTTCTTT	CAWDRELATEAFF
TRBJ1-5	-	TRBV19	-	TGTGCCAGTAGGCAGTCTCCTGGGGGCTATAGCAATCAGCCCCAGCATTTT	CASRQSPGGYSNQPQHF
TRBJ1-1	-	TRBV28	-	TGTGCCAGCATTGACGGCACTGAAGCTTTCTTT	CASIDGTEAFF
TRBJ1-2	-	TRBV7-9	-	TGTGCCAGCAGCTTAGGGGGGGACGGTGGATCTTATGGCTACACCTTC	CASSLGGDGGSYGYTF